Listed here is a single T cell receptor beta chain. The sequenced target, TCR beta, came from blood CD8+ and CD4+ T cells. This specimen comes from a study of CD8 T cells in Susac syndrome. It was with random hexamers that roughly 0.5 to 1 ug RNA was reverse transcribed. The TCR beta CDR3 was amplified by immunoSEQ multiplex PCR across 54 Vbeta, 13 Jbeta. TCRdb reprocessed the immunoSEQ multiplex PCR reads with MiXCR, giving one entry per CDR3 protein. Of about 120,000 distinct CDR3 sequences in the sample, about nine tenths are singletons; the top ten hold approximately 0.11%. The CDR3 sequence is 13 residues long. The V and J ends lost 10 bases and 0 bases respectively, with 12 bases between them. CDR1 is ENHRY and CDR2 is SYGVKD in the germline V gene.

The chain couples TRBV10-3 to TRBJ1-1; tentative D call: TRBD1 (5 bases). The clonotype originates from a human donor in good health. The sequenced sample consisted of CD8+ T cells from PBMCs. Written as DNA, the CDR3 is TGTGCCACTACGACGGACATGAACACTGAAGCTTTCTTT. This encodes CATTTDMNTEAFF.